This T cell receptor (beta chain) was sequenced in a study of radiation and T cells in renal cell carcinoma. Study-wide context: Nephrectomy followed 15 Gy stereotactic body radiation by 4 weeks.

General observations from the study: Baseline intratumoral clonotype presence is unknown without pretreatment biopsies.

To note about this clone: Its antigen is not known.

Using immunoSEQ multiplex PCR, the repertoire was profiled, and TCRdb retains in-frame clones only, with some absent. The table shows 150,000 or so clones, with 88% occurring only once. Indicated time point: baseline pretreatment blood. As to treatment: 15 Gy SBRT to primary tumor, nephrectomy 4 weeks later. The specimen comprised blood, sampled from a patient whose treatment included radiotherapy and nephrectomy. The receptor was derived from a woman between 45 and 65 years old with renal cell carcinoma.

CDR3 sequence: CASSESPNTEAFF. The CDR3 coding sequence is TGTGCCAGCAGCGAGAGTCCGAACACTGAAGCTTTCTTT. V and J are TRBV9 and TRBJ1-1; no clear D. V shed 3 bases and J shed 1 base, with 7 bases lying between them. Germline CDR1 SGDLS, CDR2 YYNGEE. The CDR3 runs to 13 residues.